What follows are 5 T cell receptor beta chains derived from one specimen sequenced in a study of shared clonotypes between healthy human individuals. Method: immunoSEQ multiplex PCR; TCRdb's copy keeps in-frame clones and lacks some. The table includes around 690,000 clones, roughly 88% detected once. The specimen sequenced was memory CD8+ T cells from PBMCs. Subset indicated: CD45RO+ cells pooled with CCR7-negative TemRA cells. The source of these receptors is a man aged 18 to 35 in good health. Some clones in this sample may be carry-over from other donors' samples.

The chain combines TRBV7-9 with TRBJ1-5; D unresolved. This CDR3 is built from 12 residues. CDR1 and CDR2 (germline): SEHNR, FQNEAQ (reference sequence). Trimming took off 5 bases at V and 6 bases at J, with 8 bases between the two ends. The DNA for the CDR3 is TGTGCCAGCAGCCAATGGTCTCAGCCCCAGCATTTT. It is translated as CASSQWSQPQHF.

The rearrangement links TRBV2 to TRBJ2-7; 10 bases agree with TRBD2. This CDR3 comprises 15 residues. Looked up from germline, CDR1 is SNHLY and CDR2 is FYNNEI. J was trimmed by 0 bases and V by 3 bases; bases with no gene match: 2. The CDR3 here is CASSDTSGISYEQYF. In DNA, the CDR3 is TGTGCCAGCAGTGATACTAGCGGGATCTCCTACGAGCAGTACTTC.

DNA of the CDR3: TGTGCCACCAGCAGAGGTCAGGTGGCCTACGAGCAGTACTTC. Its protein is CATSRGQVAYEQYF. The J gene is TRBJ2-7, the V gene TRBV15; D not certain. The CDR3 totals 14 residues. Germline loops: CDR1 LNHNV, CDR2 YYDKDF (reference sequence). The V gene lost 1 base and the J gene lost 2 bases, with 9 bases spanning the gap. Full variable domain (remainder filled in from reference TRBV15 and TRBJ2-7): DAMVIQNPRYQVTQFGKPVTLSCSQTLNHNVMYWYQQKSSQAPKLLFHYYDKDFNNEADTPDNFQSRRPNTSFCFLDIRSPGLGDTAMYLCATSRGQVAYEQYFGPGTRLTVT.

This chain connects TRBV7-9 to TRBJ1-3; D unclear. The CDR3 runs to 16 residues. Germline V gene sequence: CDR1 SEHNR, CDR2 FQNEAQ (reference sequence). Trimming removed 0 bases from V and 0 bases from J, with 9 bases in between. The CDR3 DNA reads as TGTGCCAGCAGCTTAGCGCTGATGATCTCTGGAAACACCATATATTTT. Translated: CASSLALMISGNTIYF.

The gene calls are TRBV18 and TRBJ2-7; D is ambiguous. The CDR3 spans 13 residues. Germline V gene sequence: CDR1 KGHSH, CDR2 LQKENI. Trimming removed 4 bases from V and 1 base from J, with 8 bases in between. CDR3 region: CASSQTRSYEQYF. The CDR3 nucleotides read TGTGCCAGCTCACAGACACGTTCCTACGAGCAGTACTTC.